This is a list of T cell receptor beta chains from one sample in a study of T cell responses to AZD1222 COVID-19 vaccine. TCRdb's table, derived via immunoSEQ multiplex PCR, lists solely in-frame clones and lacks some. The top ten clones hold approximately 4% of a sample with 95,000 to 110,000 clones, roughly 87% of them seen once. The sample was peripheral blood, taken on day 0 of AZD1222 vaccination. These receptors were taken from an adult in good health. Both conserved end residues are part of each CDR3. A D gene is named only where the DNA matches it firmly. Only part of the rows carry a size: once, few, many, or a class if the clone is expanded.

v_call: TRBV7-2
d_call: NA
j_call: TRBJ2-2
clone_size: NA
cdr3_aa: CASSLGVTKGAGELFF
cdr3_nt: TGTGCCAGCAGCCTAGGAGTTACCAAAGGGGCCGGGGAGCTGTTTTTT

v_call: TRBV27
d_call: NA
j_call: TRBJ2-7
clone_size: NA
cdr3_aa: CASRTDNSYEQYF
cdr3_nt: TGTGCCAGCAGAACGGATAACTCCTACGAGCAGTACTTC

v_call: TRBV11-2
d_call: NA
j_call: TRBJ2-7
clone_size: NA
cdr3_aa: CASSPHYEQYF
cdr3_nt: TGTGCCAGCAGCCCTCACTACGAGCAGTACTTC

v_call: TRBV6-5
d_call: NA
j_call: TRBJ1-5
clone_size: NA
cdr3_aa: CASEGGIDNQPQHF
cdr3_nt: TGTGCCAGCGAGGGGGGGATCGACAATCAGCCCCAGCATTTT

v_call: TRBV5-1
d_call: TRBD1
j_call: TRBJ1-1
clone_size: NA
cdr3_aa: CASIAGQPNTEAFF
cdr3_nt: TGCGCCAGCATCGCGGGACAGCCAAACACTGAAGCTTTCTTT

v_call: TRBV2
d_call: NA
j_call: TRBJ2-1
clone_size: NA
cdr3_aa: CASSGVRTAPYNEQFF
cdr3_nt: TGTGCCAGCAGTGGGGTCAGGACTGCCCCCTACAATGAGCAGTTCTTC

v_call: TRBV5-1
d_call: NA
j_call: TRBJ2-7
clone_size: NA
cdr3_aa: CASWAGLAGSYEQYF
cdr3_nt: TGCGCCAGCTGGGCAGGCCTTGCTGGCTCCTACGAGCAGTACTTC

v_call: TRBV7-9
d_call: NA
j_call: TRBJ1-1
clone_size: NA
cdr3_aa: CASSRQEEGEAFF
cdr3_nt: TGTGCCAGCAGCCGACAGGAGGAGGGTGAAGCTTTCTTT

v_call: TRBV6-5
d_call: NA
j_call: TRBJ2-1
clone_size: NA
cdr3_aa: CASTPLVWGYEQFF
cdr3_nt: TGTGCCAGCACACCCCTAGTGTGGGGGTATGAGCAGTTCTTC

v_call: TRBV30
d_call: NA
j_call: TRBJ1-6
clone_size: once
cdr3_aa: CAWSVGDTPLHF
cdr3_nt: TGTGCCTGGAGTGTAGGCGATACCCCCCTCCACTTT

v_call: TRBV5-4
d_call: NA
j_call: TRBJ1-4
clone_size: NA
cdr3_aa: CASSLSSGGFHNEKLFF
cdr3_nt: TGTGCCAGCAGCTTGTCCTCCGGGGGCTTTCATAATGAAAAACTGTTTTTT

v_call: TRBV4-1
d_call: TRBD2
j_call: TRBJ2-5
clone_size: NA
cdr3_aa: CASSQVSGGEETQYF
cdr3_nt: TGCGCCAGCAGCCAGGTTAGCGGGGGGGAAGAGACCCAGTACTTC

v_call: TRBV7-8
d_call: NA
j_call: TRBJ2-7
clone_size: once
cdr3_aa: CASRRTRTGRNQQYF
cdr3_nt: TGTGCCAGCCGCAGGACTAGGACAGGGAGAAATCAGCAGTACTTC

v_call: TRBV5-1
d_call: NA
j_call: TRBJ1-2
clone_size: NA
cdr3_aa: CASSSERGDGYTF
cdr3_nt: TGCGCCAGCAGCTCAGAGAGGGGGGATGGCTACACCTTC

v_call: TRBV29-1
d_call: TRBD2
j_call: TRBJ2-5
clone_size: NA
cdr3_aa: CSLGGGYQETQYF
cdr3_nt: TGCAGCTTGGGCGGGGGGTACCAAGAGACCCAGTACTTC

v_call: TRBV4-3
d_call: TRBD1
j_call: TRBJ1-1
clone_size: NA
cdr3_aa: CASSLGTGEGTEAFF
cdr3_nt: TGCGCCAGCAGCCTTGGGACAGGGGAGGGCACTGAAGCTTTCTTT

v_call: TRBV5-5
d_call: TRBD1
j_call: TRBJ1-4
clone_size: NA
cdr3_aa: CASSLYGTGNEKLFF
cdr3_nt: TGTGCCAGCAGCTTGTACGGGACAGGAAATGAAAAACTGTTTTTT

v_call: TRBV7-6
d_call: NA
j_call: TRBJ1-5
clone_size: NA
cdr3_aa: CASSLSGGNQPQHF
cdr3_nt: TGTGCCAGCAGCTTATCCGGGGGCAATCAGCCCCAGCATTTT

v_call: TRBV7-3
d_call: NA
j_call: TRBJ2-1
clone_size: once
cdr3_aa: CASSLNGGSYNEQFF
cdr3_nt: TGTGCCAGCAGCTTAAACGGGGGCTCCTACAATGAGCAGTTCTTC

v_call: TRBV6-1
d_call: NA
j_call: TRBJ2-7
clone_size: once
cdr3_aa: CASSERGGNYYEQYF
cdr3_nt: TGTGCCAGCAGTGAAAGGGGCGGGAACTACTACGAGCAGTACTTC

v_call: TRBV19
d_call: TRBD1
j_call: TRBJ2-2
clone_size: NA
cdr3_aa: CASSIGAGGTGELFF
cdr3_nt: TGTGCCAGTAGTATAGGAGCAGGGGGCACCGGGGAGCTGTTTTTT

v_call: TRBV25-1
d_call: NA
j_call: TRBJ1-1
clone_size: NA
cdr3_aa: CASSKGGEAFF
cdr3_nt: TGTGCCAGCAGTAAGGGAGGTGAAGCTTTCTTT

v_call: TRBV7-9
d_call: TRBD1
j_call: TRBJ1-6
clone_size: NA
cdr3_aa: CASSVTGRNSPLHF
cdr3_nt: TGTGCCAGCAGCGTGACAGGGAGAAATTCACCCCTCCACTTT

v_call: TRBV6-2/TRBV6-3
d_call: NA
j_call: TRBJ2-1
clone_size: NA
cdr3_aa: CASSPRDISYNEQFF
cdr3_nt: TGTGCCAGCAGCCCTCGGGACATCTCCTACAATGAGCAGTTCTTC

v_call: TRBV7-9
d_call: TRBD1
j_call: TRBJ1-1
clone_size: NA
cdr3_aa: CASSLASTGGSTEAFF
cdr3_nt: TGTGCCAGCAGCTTAGCATCGACAGGGGGGAGCACTGAAGCTTTCTTT

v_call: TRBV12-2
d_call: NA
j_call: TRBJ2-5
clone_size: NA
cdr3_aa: CASRLDCGGDQEAQYF
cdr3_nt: TGTGCAAGTCGCTTAGATTGTGGGGGAGATCAAGAGGCCCAGTACTTC

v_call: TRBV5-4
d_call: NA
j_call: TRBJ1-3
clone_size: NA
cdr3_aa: CASSLDPSGNTIYF
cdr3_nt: TGTGCCAGCAGCTTGGATCCCTCTGGAAACACCATATATTTT

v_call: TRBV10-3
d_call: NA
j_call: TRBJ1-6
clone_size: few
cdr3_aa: CASRGPLGSPLHF
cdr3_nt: TGTGCCAGCCGGGGGCCGTTGGGTTCACCCCTCCACTTT

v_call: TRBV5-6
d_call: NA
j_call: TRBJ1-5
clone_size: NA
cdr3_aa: CASSPGGNQPQHF
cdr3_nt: TGTGCCAGCAGCCCGGGGGGCAATCAGCCCCAGCATTTT

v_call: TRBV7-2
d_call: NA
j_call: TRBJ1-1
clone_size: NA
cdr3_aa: CASSSDGSNTEAFF
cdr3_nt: TGTGCCAGCAGCTCGGACGGATCGAACACTGAAGCTTTCTTT

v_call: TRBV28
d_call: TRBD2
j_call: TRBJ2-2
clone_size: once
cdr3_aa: CASTHPPGLAGPGELFF
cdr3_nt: TGTGCCAGCACCCATCCGCCCGGACTAGCGGGACCCGGGGAGCTGTTTTTT

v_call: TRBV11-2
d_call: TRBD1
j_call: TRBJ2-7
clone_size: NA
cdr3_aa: CASSAWTGQSREQYF
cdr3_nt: TGTGCCAGCAGCGCCTGGACAGGCCAATCAAGGGAGCAGTACTTC

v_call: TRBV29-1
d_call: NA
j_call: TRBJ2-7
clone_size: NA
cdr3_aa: CSVDDVGGPLVSYEQYF
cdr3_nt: TGCAGCGTTGATGATGTGGGGGGACCACTAGTCTCCTACGAGCAGTACTTC

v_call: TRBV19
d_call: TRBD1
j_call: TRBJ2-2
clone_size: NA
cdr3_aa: CASSARTGGTGELFF
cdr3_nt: TGTGCCAGTAGTGCGCGGACAGGGGGCACCGGGGAGCTGTTTTTT

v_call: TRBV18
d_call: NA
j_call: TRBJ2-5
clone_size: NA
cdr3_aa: CASSPPWSEQETQYF
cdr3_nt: TGTGCCAGCTCACCACCCTGGAGCGAACAAGAGACCCAGTACTTC

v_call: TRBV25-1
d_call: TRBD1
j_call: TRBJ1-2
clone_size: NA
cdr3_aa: CASSEQGGYYNYGYTF
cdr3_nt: TGTGCCAGCAGTGAACAGGGGGGGTACTATAACTATGGCTACACCTTC

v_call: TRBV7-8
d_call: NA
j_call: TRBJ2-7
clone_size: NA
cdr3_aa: CASSLTLDSGSIYEQYF
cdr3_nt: TGTGCCAGCAGCTTAACCCTGGATTCGGGGTCCATCTACGAGCAGTACTTC

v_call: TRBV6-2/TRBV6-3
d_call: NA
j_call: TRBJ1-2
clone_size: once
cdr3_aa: CASSYEDNYGYTF
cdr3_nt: TGTGCCAGCAGTTACGAGGATAACTATGGCTACACCTTC

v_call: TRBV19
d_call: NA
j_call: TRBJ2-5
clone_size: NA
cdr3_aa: CASSGSRRGETQYF
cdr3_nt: TGTGCCAGTAGCGGGTCCCGGCGGGGAGAGACCCAGTACTTC

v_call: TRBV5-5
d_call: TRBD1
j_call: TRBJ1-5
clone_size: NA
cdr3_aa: CASSLGTGGMGQPQHF
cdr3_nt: TGTGCCAGCAGCTTAGGGACAGGGGGCATGGGTCAGCCCCAGCATTTT

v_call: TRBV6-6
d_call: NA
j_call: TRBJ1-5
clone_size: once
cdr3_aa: CASSYSGDQPQHF
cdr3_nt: TGTGCCAGCAGTTACTCGGGTGATCAGCCCCAGCATTTT

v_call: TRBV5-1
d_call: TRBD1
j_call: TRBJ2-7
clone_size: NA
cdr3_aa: CASSPGAGGIEQYF
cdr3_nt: TGCGCCAGCAGCCCGGGGGCAGGGGGCATCGAGCAGTACTTC

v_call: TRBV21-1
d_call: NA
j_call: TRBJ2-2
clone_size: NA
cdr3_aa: CASSKSPGQGYTGELFF
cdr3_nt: TGTGCCAGCAGCAAATCTCCGGGACAGGGGTACACCGGGGAGCTGTTTTTT

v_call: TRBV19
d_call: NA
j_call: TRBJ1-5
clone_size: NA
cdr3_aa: CASSLGGADQPQHF
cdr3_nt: TGTGCCAGTAGCCTCGGGGGGGCCGATCAGCCCCAGCATTTT

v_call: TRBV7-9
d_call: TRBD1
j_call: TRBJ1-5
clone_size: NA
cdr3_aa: CASSSWTGVNQPQHF
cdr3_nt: TGTGCCAGCAGCTCCTGGACAGGAGTTAATCAGCCCCAGCATTTT

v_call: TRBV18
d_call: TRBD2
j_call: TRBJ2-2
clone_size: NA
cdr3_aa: CASSRESGGRNTGELFF
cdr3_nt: TGTGCCAGCTCACGGGAAAGCGGGGGACGGAACACCGGGGAGCTGTTTTTT

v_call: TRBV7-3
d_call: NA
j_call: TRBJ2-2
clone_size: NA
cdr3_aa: CASSFKGTGELFF
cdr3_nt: TGTGCCAGCAGCTTTAAGGGGACCGGGGAGCTGTTTTTT

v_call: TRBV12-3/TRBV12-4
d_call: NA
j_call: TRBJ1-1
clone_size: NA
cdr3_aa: CASSYGSYTEAFF
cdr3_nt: TGTGCCAGCAGTTACGGGTCTTACACTGAAGCTTTCTTT

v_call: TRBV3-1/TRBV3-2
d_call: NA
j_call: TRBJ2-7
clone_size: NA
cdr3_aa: CASSQGGATYEQYF
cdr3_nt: TGTGCCAGCAGCCAAGGCGGGGCTACCTACGAGCAGTACTTC

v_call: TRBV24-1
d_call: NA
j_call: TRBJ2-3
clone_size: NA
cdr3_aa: CATSGVGRERDTQYF
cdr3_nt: TGTGCCACCAGTGGGGTGGGCAGGGAAAGAGATACGCAGTATTTT

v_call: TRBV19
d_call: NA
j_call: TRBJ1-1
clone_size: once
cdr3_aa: CASRGAVNTEAFF
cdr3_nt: TGTGCCTCCCGGGGGGCGGTGAACACTGAAGCTTTCTTT

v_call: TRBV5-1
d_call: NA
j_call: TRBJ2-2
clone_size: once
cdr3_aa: CASYSGQANTGELFF
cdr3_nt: TGCGCCAGCTATAGCGGACAGGCGAACACCGGGGAGCTGTTTTTT

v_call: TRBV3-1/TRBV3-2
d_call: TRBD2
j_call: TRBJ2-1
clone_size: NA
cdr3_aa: CASSQVGGAHNEQFF
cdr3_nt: TGTGCCAGCAGCCAAGTCGGGGGGGCGCACAATGAGCAGTTCTTC